This T cell receptor (beta chain) stems from a study of neurological immune-mediated disorders. This clonotype was detected ten times or more. The antigen is unknown. The CDR3 loop spans 14 amino acids. Unmatched junction bases numbered 4, after V lost 6 bases and J lost 1 base. The authors made cDNA by 5'RACE with 10-nucleotide random UMIs. Every sequencing run generated over 160 million TCR-beta sequences from 15-18 subjects. MiXCR, run by TCRdb on the 5' RACE reads, gives a single entry per CDR3 protein. Among 65,000 to 75,000 distinct CDR3 sequences listed, around 5% were seen once. Study observations and caveats: When the repertoires were sorted by phylogenetic grouping, those of 18 of 34 multiple sclerosis patients ended up in one related-CDR3 cluster, a possible signature.

The source material was PBMCs. The receptor was derived from a woman between 70 and 85 years old with multiple sclerosis. This chain links TRBV12-3 or TRBV12-4 with TRBJ2-3; 7 bases map to TRBD2. The CDR3 region is CASRPSGRTDTQYF. In DNA, the CDR3 is TGTGCCAGCAGACCTAGCGGCCGCACAGATACGCAGTATTTT.